This TCR beta chain was sequenced during a study of CD8 T cells in ankylosing spondylitis. TCRdb reprocessed the 5' RACE reads via MiXCR and lists one record per CDR3 protein. This table holds a few hundred thousand distinct CDR3 sequences, under 8.5% found once. Study results and caveats: Blood of patients with ankylosing spondylitis appeared to be characterized by a TCR beta motif of eight highly homologous variants.

Germline lookup yields CDR1 SGHRS and CDR2 YFSETQ. The CDR3 loop spans 14 amino acids. V was pared by 4 bases and J by 5 bases, with 16 bases between. This clonotype was counted a single time. As yet, its antigen is unknown. The receptor was isolated from a male donor with ankylosing spondylitis. The chain has TRBV5-1 and TRBJ2-7; perhaps TRBD1 as D (6 bases). The sequencing sample was made of blood, either unsorted or a sorted T cell fraction (not recorded which). CDR3: CASSKGQRLDEQYF. CDR3 DNA sequence: TGCGCCAGCAGCAAGGGACAACGGCTCGACGAGCAGTACTTC.